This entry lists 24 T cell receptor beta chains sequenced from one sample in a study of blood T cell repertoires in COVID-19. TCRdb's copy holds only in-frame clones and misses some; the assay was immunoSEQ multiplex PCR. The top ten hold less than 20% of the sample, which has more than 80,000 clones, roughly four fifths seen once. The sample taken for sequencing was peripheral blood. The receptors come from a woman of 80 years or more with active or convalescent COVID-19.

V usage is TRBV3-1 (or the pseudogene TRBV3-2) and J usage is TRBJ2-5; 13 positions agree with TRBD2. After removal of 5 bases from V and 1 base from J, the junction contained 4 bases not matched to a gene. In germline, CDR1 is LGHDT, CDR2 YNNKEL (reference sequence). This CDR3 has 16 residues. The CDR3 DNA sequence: TGTGCCAGCAGCAATCGACTAGCGGGGGGCCAAGAGACCCAGTACTTC. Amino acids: CASSNRLAGGQETQYF.

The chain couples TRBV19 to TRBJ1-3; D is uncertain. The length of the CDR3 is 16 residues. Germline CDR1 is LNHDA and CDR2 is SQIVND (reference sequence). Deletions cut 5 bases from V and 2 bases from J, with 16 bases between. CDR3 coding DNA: TGTGCCAGTAGTCCAGGAGAGGGTCGGGCTGGAAACACCATATATTTT. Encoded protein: CASSPGEGRAGNTIYF. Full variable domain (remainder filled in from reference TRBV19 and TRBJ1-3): DGGITQSPKYLFRKEGQNVTLSCEQNLNHDAMYWYRQDPGQGLRLIYYSQIVNDFQKGDIAEGYSVSREKKESFPLTVTSAQKNPTAFYLCASSPGEGRAGNTIYFGEGSWLTVV.

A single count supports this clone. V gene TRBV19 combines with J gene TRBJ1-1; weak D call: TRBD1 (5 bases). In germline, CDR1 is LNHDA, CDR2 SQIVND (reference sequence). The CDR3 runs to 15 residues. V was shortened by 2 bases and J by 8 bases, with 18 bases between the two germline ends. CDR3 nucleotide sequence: TGTGCCAGTAGTATACACCAAAGGGGCATCGGGGAAGCTTTCTTT. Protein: CASSIHQRGIGEAFF.

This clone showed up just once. CDR3 sequence (DNA): TGTGCCAGCAGTGGGATAGCGATTGGCAAAAACATTCAGTACTTC. This translates into CASSGIAIGKNIQYF. This chain uses TRBV2 with TRBJ2-4; D may be TRBD2 (5 bases). The CDR3 sequence is 15 residues long. Per germline, CDR1 SNHLY and CDR2 FYNNEI. V was clipped by 4 bases and J by 3 bases, with 13 bases between them.

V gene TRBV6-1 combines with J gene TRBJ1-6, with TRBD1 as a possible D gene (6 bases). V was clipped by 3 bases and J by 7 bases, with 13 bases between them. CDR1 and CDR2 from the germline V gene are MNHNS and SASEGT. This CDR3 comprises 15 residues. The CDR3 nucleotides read TGTGCCAGCAGTGAGCACAGGGCGGCGAATTCACCCCTCCACTTT. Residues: CASSEHRAANSPLHF.

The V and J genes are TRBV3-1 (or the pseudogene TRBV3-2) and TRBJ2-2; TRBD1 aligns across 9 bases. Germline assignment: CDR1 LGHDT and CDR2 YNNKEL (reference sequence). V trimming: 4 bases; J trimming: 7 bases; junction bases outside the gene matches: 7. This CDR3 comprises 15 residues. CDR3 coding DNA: TGTGCCAGCAGCCGTTTGACAGGGGGTGTCGGGGAGCTGTTTTTT. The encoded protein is CASSRLTGGVGELFF.

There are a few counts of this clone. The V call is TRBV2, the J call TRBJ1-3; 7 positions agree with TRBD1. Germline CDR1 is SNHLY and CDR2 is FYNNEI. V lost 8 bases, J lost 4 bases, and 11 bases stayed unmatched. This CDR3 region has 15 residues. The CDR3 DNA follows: TGTGCCAGCCGACAGGGATTGAGTCCCGGAAACACCATATATTTT. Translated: CASRQGLSPGNTIYF.

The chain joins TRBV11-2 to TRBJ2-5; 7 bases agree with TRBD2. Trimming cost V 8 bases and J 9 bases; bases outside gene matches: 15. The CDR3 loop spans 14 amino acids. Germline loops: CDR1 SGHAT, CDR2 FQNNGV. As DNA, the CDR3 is TGTGCCAGCCGAAGGGACTACCAGGGAAGAGCCCAGTACTTC. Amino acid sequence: CASRRDYQGRAQYF.

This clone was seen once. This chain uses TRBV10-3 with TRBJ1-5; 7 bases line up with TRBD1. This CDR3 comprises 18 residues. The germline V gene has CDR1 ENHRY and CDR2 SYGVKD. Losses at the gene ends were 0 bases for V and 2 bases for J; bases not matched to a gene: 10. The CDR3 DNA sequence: TGTGCCATCAGTGAGTCGGCTTTGACAGGGTATGGCAATCAGCCCCAGCATTTT. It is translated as CAISESALTGYGNQPQHF.

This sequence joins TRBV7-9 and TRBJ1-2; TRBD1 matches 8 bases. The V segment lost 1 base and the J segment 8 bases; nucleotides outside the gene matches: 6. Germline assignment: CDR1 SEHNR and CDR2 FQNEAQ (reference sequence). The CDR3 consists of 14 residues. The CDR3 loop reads CASSLVGQGEGYTF. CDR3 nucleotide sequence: TGTGCCAGCAGCTTAGTCGGACAGGGTGAAGGCTACACCTTC.

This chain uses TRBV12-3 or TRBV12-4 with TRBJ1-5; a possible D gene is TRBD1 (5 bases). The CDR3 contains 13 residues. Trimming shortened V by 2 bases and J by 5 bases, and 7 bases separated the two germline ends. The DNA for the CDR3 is TGTGCCAGCAGTTTATCCAGGGATCAGCCCCAGCATTTT. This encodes CASSLSRDQPQHF.

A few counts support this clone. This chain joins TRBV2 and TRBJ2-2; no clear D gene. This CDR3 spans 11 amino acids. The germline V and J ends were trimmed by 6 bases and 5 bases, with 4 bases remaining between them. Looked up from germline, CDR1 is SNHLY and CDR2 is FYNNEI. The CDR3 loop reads CASRRTGELFF. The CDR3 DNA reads TGTGCCAGCAGGCGAACCGGGGAGCTGTTTTTT.

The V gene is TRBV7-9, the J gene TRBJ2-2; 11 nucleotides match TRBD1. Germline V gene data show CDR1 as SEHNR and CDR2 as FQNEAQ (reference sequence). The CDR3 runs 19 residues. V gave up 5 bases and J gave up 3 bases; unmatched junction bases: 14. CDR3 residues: CASSGRGQGAQRDTGELFF. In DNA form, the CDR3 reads TGTGCCAGCAGCGGGCGCGGACAGGGGGCACAGAGGGACACCGGGGAGCTGTTTTTT.

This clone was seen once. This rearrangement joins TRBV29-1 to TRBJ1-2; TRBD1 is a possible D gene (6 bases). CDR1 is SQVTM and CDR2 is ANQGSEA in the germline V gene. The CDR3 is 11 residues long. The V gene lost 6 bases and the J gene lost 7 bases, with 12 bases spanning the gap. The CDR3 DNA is TGCAGCGTGGGAACAGGGTTTGGCTACACCTTC. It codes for CSVGTGFGYTF.

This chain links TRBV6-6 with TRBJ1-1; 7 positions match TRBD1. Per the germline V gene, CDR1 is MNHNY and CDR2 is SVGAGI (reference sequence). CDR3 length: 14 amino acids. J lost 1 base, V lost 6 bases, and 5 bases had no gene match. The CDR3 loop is CASREGAWNTEAFF. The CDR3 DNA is TGTGCCAGCAGAGAGGGGGCTTGGAACACTGAAGCTTTCTTT.

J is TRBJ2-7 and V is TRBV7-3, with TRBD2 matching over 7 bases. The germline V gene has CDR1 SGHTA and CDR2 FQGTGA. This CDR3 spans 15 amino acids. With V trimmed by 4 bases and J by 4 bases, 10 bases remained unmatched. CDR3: CASSYRGGAGYEQYF. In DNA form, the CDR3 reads TGTGCCAGCAGCTACCGGGGAGGGGCTGGGTACGAGCAGTACTTC.

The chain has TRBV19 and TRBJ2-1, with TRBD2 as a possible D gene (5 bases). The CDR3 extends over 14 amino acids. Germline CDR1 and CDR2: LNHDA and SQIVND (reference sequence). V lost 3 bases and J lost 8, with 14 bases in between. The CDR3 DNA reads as TGTGCCAGTAGTATTGAGTCCGACGGGGATGAGCAGTTCTTC. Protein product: CASSIESDGDEQFF.

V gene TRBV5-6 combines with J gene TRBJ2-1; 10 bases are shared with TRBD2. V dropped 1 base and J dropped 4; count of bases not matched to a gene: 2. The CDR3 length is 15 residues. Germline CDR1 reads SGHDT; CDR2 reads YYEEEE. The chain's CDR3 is CASSLIAGGYNEQFF. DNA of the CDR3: TGTGCCAGCAGCTTGATAGCGGGGGGATACAATGAGCAGTTCTTC.

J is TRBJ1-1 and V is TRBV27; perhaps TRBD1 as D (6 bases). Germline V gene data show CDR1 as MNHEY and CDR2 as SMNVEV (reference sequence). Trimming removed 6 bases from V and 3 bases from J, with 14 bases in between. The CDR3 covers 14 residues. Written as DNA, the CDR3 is TGTGCCAGCAGACTAGGAGAGGGGGACACTGAAGCTTTCTTT. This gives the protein CASRLGEGDTEAFF.

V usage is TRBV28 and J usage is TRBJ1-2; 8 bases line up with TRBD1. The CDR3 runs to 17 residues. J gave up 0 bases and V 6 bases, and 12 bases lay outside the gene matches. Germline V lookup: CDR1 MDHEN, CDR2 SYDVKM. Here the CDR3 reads CASSLGQGVTANYGYTF. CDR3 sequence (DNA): TGTGCCAGCAGCCTTGGACAGGGCGTTACCGCTAACTATGGCTACACCTTC.

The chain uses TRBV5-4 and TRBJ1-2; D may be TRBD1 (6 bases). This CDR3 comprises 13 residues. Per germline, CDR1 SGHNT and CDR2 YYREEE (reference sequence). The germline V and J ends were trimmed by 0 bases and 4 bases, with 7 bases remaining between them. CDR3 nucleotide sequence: TGTGCCAGCAGCTTGGAAGGGGGCTATGGCTACACCTTC. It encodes CASSLEGGYGYTF.

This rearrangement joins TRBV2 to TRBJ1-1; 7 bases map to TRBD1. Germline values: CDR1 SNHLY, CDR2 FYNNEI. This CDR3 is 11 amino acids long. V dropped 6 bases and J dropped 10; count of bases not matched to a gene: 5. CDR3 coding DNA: TGTGCCAGCAGAGACAGGGCCGGAGCTTTCTTT. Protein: CASRDRAGAFF.

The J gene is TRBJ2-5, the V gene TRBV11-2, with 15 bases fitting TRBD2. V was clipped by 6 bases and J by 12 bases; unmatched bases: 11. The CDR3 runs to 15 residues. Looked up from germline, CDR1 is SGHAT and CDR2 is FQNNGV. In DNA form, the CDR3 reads TGTGCCAGCAGTCCAGACCGGACTAGCGGGGGGGCGGAGTACTTC. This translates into CASSPDRTSGGAEYF.

The CDR3 is CASSDGQGLETQYF. CDR3 coding DNA: TGTGCCAGCAGTGACGGACAGGGATTGGAGACCCAGTACTTC. This rearrangement joins TRBV6-1 to TRBJ2-5; 8 nucleotides align to TRBD1. The length of the CDR3 is 14 residues. After removal of 3 bases from V and 5 bases from J, the junction contained 5 bases not matched to a gene. Per germline, CDR1 MNHNS and CDR2 SASEGT.